This T cell receptor beta chain appears in the sequencing data of a study of tumor-infiltrating lymphocytes in glioblastoma multiforme. This clonotype has more than one count but fewer than ten. The missing conserved phenylalanine or tryptophan at the end of this CDR3 makes a read error likely. Multiple V-beta primers and a C-beta primer amplified TCRB from RNA. TCRdb re-derived calls from the multiplex PCR reads in MiXCR, one entry per CDR3 protein. The sample consists of approximately 11,000 distinct CDR3 sequences, about 65% of them appearing once. The CDR3 is made up of 16 amino acids. Germline values: CDR1 PRHDT, CDR2 FYEKMQ (reference sequence). The V and J ends lost 1 base and 12 bases respectively, with 22 bases between them.

This clonotype originated in a male donor with glioblastoma. J is TRBJ2-1 and V is TRBV13; perhaps TRBD2 as D (5 bases). The source material was brain tumor tissue. Here the CDR3 reads CASSLDASTTEDVQFS. The CDR3 DNA reads TGTGCCAGCAGCTTAGACGCTAGCACGACGGAGGATGTGCAGTTCTCC.